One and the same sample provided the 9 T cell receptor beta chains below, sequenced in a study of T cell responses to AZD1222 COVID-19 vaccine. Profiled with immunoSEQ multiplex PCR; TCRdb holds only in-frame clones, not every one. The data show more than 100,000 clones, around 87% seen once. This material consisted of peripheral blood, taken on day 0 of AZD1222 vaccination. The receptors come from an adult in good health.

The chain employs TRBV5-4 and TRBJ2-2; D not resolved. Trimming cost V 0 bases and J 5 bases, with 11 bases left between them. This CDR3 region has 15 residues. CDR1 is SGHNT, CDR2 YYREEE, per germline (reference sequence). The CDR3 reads CASSLVLGSTGELFF. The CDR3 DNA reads TGTGCCAGCAGCTTGGTACTGGGATCGACCGGGGAGCTGTTTTTT.

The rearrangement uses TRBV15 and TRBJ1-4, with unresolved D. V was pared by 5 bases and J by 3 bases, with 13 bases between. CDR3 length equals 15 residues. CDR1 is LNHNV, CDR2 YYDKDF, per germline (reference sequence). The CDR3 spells CATSDRARSNEKLFF. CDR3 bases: TGTGCCACCAGCGATCGAGCGAGGTCTAATGAAAAACTGTTTTTT.

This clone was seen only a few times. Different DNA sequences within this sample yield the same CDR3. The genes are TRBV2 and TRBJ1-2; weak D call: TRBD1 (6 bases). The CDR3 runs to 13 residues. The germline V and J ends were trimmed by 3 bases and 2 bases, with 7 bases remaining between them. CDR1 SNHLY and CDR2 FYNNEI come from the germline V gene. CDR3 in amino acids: CASSDQGNYGYTF. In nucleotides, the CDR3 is TGTGCCAGCAGTGACCAGGGGAACTATGGCTACACCTTC.

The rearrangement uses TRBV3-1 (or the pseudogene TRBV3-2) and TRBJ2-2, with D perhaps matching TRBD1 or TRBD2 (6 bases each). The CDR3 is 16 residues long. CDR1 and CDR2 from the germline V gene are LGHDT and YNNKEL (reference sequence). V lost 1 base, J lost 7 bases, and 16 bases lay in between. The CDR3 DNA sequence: TGTGCCAGCAGCCAAGTTCCTGGGGGGCATGGCGGGGAGCTGTTTTTT. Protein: CASSQVPGGHGGELFF.

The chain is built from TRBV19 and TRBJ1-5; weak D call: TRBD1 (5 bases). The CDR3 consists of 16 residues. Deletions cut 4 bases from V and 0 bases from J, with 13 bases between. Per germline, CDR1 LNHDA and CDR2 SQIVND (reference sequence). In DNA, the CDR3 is TGTGCCAGTAGTACCCTCAGGGCATATAGCAATCAGCCCCAGCATTTT. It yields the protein CASSTLRAYSNQPQHF. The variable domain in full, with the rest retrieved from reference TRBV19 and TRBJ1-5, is DGGITQSPKYLFRKEGQNVTLSCEQNLNHDAMYWYRQDPGQGLRLIYYSQIVNDFQKGDIAEGYSVSREKKESFPLTVTSAQKNPTAFYLCASSTLRAYSNQPQHFGDGTRLSIL.

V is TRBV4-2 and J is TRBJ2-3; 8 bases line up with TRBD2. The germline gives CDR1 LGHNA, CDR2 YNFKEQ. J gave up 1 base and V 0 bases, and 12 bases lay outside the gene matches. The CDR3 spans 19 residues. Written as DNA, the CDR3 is TGTGCCAGCAGCCAAGATCGGGCGTCAGCGGGGGTCCGCACAGATACGCAGTATTTT. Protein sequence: CASSQDRASAGVRTDTQYF.

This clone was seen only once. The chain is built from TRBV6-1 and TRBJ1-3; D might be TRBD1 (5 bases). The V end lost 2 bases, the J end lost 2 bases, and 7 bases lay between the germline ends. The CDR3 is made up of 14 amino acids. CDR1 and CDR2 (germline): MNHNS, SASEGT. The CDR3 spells CASSEQGTGNTIYF. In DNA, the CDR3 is TGTGCCAGCAGTGAACAGGGTACTGGAAACACCATATATTTT.

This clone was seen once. The CDR3 DNA follows: TGTGCCAGCAGCCCTGACACGGGGTCACCCCTCCACTTT. This encodes CASSPDTGSPLHF. The genes are TRBV3-1 (or the pseudogene TRBV3-2) and TRBJ1-6; no clear D. Germline V CDR1 and CDR2: LGHDT, YNNKEL (reference sequence). The length of the CDR3 is 13 residues. V lost 4 bases, J lost 10 bases, and 11 bases lay in between.

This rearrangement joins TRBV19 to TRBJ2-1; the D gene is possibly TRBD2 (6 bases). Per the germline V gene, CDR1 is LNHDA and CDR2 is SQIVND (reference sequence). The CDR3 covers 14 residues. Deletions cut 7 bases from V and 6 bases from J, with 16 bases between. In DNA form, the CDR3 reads TGTGCCAGTACTCAGGACTACCTTGGCAATGAGCAGTTCTTC. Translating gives CASTQDYLGNEQFF.